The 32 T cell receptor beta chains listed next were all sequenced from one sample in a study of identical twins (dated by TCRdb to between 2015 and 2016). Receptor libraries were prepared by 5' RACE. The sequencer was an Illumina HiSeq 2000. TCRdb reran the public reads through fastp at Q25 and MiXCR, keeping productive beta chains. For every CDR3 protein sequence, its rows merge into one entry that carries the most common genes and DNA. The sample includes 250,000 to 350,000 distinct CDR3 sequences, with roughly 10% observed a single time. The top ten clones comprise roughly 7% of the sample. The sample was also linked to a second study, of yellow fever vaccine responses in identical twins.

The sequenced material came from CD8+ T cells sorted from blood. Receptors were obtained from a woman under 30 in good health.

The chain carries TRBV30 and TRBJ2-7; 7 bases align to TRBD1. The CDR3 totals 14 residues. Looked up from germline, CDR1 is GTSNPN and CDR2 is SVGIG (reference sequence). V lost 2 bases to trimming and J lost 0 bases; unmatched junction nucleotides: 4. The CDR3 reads CAWSYRGDSYEQYF. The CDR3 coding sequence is TGTGCCTGGAGTTACAGGGGCGACTCCTACGAGCAGTACTTC.

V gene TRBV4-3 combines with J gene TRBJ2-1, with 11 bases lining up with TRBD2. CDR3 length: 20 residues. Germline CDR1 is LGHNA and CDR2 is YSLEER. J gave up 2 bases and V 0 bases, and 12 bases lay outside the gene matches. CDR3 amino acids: CASSQDGGLAATAAYNEQFF. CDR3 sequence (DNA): TGCGCCAGCAGCCAAGATGGGGGACTAGCGGCTACAGCGGCCTACAATGAGCAGTTCTTC.

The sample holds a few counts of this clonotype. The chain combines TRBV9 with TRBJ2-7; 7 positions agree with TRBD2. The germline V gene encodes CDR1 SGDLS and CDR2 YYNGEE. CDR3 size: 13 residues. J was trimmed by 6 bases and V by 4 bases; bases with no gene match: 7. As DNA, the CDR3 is TGTGCCAGCAGCAGCTGGGGGGGTTCCGAGCAGTACTTC. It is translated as CASSSWGGSEQYF.

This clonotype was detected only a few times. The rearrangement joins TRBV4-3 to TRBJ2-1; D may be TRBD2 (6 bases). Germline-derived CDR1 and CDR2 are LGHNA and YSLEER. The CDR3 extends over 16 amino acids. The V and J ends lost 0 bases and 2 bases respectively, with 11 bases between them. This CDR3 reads CASSQDRELAYNEQFF. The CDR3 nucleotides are TGCGCCAGCAGCCAAGATCGGGAGCTGGCCTACAATGAGCAGTTCTTC.

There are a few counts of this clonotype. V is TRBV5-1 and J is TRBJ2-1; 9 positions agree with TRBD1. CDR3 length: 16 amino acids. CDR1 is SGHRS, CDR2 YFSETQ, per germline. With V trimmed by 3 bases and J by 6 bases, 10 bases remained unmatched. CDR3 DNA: TGCGCCAGCAGCTCGACCGGGACAGGGTCAAGCAATGAGCAGTTCTTC. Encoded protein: CASSSTGTGSSNEQFF.

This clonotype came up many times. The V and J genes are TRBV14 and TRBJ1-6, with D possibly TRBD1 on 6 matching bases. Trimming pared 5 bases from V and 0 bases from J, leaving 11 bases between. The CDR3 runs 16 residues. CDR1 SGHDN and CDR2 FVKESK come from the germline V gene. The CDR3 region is CASSLDRSSYNSPLHF. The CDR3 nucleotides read TGTGCCAGCAGCTTAGACAGGAGCTCCTATAATTCACCCCTCCACTTT.

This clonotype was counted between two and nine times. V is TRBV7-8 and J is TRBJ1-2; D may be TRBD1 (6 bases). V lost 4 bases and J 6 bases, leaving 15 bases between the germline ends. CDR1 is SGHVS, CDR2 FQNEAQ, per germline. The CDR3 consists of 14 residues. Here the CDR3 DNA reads TGTGCCAGCAGCTCAGGTGGGGGGCTAGATGGCTACACCTTC. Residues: CASSSGGGLDGYTF. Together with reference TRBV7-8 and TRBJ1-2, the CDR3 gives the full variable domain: GAGVSQSPRYKVAKRGQDVALRCDPISGHVSLFWYQQALGQGPEFLTYFQNEAQLDKSGLPSDRFFAERPEGSVSTLKIQRTQQEDSAVYLCASSSGGGLDGYTFGSGTRLTVV.

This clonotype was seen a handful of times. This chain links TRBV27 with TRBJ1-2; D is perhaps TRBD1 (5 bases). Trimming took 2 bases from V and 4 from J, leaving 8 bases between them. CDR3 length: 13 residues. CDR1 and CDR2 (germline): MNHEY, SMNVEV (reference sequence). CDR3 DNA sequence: TGTGCCAGCAGTTTACAGGGAAGCTATGGCTACACCTTC. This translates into CASSLQGSYGYTF.

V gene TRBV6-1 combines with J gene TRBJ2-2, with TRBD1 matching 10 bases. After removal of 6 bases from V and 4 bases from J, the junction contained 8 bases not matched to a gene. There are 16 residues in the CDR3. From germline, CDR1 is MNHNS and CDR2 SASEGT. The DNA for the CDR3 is TGTGCCAGCAGGGAAAAGGACAGGGGGAGCACCGGGGAGCTGTTTTTT. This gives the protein CASREKDRGSTGELFF.

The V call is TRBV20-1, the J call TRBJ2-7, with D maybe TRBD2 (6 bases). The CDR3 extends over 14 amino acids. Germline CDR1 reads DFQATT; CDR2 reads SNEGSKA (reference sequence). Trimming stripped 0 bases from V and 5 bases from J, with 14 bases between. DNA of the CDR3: TGCAGTGCTAGAGAGCTAGGAGGGTGGGACGAGCAGTACTTC. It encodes CSARELGGWDEQYF.

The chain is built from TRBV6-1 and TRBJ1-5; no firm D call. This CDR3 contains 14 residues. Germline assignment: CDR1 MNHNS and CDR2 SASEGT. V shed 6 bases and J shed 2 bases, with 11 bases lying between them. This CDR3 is CASSSQVGNQPQHF. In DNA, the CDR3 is TGTGCCAGCAGCAGTCAGGTTGGCAATCAGCCCCAGCATTTT.

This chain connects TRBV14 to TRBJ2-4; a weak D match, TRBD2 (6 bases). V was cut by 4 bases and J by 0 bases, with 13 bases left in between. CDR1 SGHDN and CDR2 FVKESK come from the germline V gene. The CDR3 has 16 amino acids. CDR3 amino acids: CASSPGTHLAKNIQYF. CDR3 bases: TGTGCCAGCAGCCCGGGGACTCACCTAGCCAAAAACATTCAGTACTTC.

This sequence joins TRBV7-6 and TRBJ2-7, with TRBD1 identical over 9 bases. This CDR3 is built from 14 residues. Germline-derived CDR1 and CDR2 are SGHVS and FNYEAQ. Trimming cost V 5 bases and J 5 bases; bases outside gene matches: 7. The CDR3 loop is CASSAGTGSNEQYF. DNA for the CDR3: TGTGCCAGCAGCGCCGGGACAGGGTCAAACGAGCAGTACTTC.

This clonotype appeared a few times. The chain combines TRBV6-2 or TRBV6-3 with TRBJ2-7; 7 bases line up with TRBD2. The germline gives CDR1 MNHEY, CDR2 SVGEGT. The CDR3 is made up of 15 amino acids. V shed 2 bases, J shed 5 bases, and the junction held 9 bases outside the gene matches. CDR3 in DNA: TGTGCCAGCAGTTACGTGGCGGGAGCTCGGCACGAGCAGTACTTC. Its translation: CASSYVAGARHEQYF.

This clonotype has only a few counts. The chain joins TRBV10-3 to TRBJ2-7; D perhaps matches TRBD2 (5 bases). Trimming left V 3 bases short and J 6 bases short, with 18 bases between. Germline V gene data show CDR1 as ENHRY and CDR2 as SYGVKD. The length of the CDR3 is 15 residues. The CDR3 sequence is CAISEPGSVFVEQYF. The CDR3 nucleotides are TGTGCCATCAGTGAACCGGGGTCTGTGTTCGTCGAGCAGTACTTC.

The CDR3 loop is CASSQDRQGADTQYF. DNA of the CDR3: TGCGCCAGCAGCCAAGATCGGCAGGGGGCGGATACGCAGTATTTT. This chain uses TRBV4-3 with TRBJ2-3, with 8 nucleotides matching TRBD1. Germline V gene lookup returns CDR1 LGHNA and CDR2 YSLEER. V lost 0 bases to trimming and J lost 6 bases; unmatched junction nucleotides: 5. This CDR3 is built from 15 residues.

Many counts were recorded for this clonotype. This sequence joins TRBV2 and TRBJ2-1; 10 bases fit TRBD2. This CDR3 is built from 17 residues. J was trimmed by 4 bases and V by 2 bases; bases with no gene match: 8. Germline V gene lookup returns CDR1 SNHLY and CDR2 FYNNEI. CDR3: CASSERLAGAQYNEQFF. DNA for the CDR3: TGTGCCAGCAGTGAACGGCTAGCGGGGGCCCAATACAATGAGCAGTTCTTC.

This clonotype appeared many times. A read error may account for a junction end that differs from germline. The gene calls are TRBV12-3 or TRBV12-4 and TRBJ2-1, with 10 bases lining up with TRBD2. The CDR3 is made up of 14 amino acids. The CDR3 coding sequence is TGTGCCAGCAGATTAGCGGGAGGCCTGGATGAGCAGTTCTTC. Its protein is CASRLAGGLDEQFF.

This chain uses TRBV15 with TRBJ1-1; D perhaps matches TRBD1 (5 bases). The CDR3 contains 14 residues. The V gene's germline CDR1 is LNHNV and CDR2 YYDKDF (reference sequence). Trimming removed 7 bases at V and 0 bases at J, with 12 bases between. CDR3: CATKPDSMNTEAFF. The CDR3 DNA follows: TGTGCCACCAAACCCGACAGCATGAACACTGAAGCTTTCTTT.

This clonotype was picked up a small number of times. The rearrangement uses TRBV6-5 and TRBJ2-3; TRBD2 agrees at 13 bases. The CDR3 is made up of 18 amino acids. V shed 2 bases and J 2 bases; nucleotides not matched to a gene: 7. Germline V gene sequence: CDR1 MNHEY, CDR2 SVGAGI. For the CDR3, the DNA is TGTGCCAGCAGTTACGCACCGGGACTAGCGGGATTCACAGATACGCAGTATTTT. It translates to CASSYAPGLAGFTDTQYF.

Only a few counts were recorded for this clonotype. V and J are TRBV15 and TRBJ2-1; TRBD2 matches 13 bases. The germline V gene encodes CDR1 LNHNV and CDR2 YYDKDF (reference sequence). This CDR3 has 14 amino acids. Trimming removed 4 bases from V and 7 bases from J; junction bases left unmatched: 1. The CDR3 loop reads CATSMGLAGNEQFF. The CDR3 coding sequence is TGTGCCACCAGCATGGGACTAGCGGGGAATGAGCAGTTCTTC.

The CDR3 DNA reads TGTGCCAGTAGTATACGGACAGGGGGAAGCACAGATACGCAGTATTTT. It is translated as CASSIRTGGSTDTQYF. V usage is TRBV19 and J usage is TRBJ2-3; 10 bases map to TRBD1. Germline lookup yields CDR1 LNHDA and CDR2 SQIVND (reference sequence). J was trimmed by 0 bases and V by 2 bases; bases with no gene match: 2. There are 16 residues in the CDR3.

CDR3 bases: TGTGCCAGCATCCGAGCATGGGACGCGAACACCGGGGAGCTGTTTTTT. Translating gives CASIRAWDANTGELFF. The chain is built from TRBV2 and TRBJ2-2; either TRBD1 or TRBD2 may fit D (5 bases each). V lost 7 bases, J lost 0 bases, and 15 bases lay in between. Germline V gene data show CDR1 as SNHLY and CDR2 as FYNNEI. CDR3 length: 16 residues.

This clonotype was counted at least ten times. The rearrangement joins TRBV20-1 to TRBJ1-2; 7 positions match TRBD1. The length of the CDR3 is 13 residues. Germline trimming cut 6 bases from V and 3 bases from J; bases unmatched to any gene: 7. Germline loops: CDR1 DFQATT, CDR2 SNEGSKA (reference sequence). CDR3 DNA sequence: TGCAGTGCCCGGGGAGGGGGCTACTATGGCTACACCTTC. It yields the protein CSARGGGYYGYTF.

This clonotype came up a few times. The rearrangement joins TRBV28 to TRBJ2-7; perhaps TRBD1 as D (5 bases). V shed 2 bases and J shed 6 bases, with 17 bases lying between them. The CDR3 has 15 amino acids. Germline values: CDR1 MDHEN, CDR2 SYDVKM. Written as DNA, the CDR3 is TGTGCCAGCAGTTTAACCCTCCAGGGTGCGTCCGAGCAGTACTTC. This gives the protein CASSLTLQGASEQYF.

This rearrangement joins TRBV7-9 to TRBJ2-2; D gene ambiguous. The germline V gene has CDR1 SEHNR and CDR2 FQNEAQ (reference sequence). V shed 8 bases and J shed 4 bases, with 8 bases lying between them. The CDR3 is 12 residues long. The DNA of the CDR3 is TGTGCCAGCCTTGGACCCACCGGGGAGCTGTTTTTT. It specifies CASLGPTGELFF.

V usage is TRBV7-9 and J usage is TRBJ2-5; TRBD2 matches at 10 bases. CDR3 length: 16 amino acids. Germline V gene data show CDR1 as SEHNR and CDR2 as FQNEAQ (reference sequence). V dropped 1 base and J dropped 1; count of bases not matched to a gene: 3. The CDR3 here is CASSLVLAGPQETQYF. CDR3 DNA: TGTGCCAGCAGCTTAGTACTAGCGGGGCCCCAAGAGACCCAGTACTTC.

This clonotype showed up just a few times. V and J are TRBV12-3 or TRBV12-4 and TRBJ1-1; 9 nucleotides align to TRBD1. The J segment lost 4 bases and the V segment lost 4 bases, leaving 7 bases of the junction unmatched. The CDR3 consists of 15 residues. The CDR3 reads CASSSPGQGGTEAFF. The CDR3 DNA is TGTGCCAGCAGTTCACCGGGACAGGGAGGCACTGAAGCTTTCTTT.

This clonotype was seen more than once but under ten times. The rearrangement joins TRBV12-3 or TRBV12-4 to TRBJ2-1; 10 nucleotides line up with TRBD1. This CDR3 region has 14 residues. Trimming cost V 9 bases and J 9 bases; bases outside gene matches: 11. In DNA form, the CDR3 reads TGTGCCAGTTCCCTTACGGACAGGGGGGCTGAGCAGTTCTTC. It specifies CASSLTDRGAEQFF.

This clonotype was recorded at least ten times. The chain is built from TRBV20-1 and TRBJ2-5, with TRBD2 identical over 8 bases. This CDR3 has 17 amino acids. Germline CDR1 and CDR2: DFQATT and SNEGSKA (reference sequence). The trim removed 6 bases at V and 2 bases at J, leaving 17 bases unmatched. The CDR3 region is CSAYHLPGGGSQETQYF. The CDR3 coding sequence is TGCAGTGCATACCATTTACCTGGCGGGGGGAGTCAAGAGACCCAGTACTTC.

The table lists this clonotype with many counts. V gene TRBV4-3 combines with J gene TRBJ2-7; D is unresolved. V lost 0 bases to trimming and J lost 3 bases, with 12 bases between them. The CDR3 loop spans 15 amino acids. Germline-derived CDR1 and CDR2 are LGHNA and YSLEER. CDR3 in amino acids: CASSQDRGPYYEQYF. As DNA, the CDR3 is TGCGCCAGCAGCCAAGATCGCGGACCGTACTACGAGCAGTACTTC.

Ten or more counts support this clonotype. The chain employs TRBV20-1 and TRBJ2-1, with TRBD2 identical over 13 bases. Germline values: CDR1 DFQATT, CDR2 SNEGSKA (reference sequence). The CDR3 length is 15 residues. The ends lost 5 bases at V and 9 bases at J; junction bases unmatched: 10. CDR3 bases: TGCAGTGCTTACGGGACTAGCGGGACCATCAGTGAGCAGTTCTTC. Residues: CSAYGTSGTISEQFF.